This T cell receptor beta chain was observed in a study of chemoradiotherapy in HPV16-positive cancers. Overall study: Candidate HPV-specific T-cell clones and common TCR motifs came from functional assays in two HPV16-positive patients.

The germline V and J ends were trimmed by 5 bases and 0 bases, with 11 bases remaining between them. The germline V gene encodes CDR1 LNHDA and CDR2 SQIVND (reference sequence). The CDR3 has 15 residues. The assay was immunoSEQ multiplex PCR, and TCRdb's table has in-frame clones only and misses some. The sample carries 5,900 or so clones, roughly three quarters recorded once. This TCR derives from a human donor with HPV-associated anogenital cancer. The source material was tumor tissue, sampled from a patient who underwent chemoradiotherapy. The rearrangement joins TRBV19 to TRBJ1-3; possible D gene TRBD1, 5 bases. CDR3 protein: CASSPGTDSGNTIYF. CDR3 coding DNA: TGTGCCAGTAGTCCCGGGACTGACTCTGGAAACACCATATATTTT. The complete variable domain, with remaining parts taken from reference TRBV19 and TRBJ1-3, reads DGGITQSPKYLFRKEGQNVTLSCEQNLNHDAMYWYRQDPGQGLRLIYYSQIVNDFQKGDIAEGYSVSREKKESFPLTVTSAQKNPTAFYLCASSPGTDSGNTIYFGEGSWLTVV.